This T cell receptor (beta chain) was obtained from a study of vaccination and CD4 T cells after COVID-19. On the study more broadly: Each post-COVID sample was drawn after diagnosis, and the median interval was approximately 100 days (range 35 to 161).

Germline CDR1 is MNHEY and CDR2 is SVGAGI. The CDR3 sequence is 17 residues long. Losses at the gene ends were 2 bases for V and 5 bases for J; bases not matched to a gene: 11. The Oncomine TCR Beta short-read assay sequenced DNA from cultured CD4+ T cells. TCRdb reprocessed the PCR reads with MiXCR, giving one entry per CDR3 protein. The data hold over 20,000 distinct CDR3 sequences, with under 55% observed a single time. Study-wide points: Spike mono-reactive clones accounted for 304 of the 307 vaccine-specific clones found in convalescent patients.

Stated treatment: approximately 10-day PBMC culture with coronavirus spike peptide pools or control peptides (ViraFEST assay). On this clonotype itself: Antigen: not known.

The sequenced material came from CD4+ T cells from blood, cultured in vitro. This TCR derives from a human donor who had recovered from COVID-19. The chain joins TRBV6-5 to TRBJ1-1; 10 bases map to TRBD1. CDR3 bases: TGTGCCAGCAGTTACGATTATCCTGACAGGGGGCAAACTGAAGCTTTCTTT. This sequence encodes CASSYDYPDRGQTEAFF.